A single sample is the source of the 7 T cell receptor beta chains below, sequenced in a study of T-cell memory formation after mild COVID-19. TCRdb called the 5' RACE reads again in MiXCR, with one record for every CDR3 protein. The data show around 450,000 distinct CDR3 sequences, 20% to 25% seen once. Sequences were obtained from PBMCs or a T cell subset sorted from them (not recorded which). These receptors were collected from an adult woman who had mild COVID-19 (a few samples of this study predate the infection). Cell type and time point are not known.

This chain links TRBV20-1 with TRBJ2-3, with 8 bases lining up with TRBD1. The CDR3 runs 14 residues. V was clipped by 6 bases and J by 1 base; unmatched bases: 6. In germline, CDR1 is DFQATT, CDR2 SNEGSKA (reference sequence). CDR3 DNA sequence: TGCAGTGCCCCAACAGGGGGAGGCACAGATACGCAGTATTTT. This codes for CSAPTGGGTDTQYF.

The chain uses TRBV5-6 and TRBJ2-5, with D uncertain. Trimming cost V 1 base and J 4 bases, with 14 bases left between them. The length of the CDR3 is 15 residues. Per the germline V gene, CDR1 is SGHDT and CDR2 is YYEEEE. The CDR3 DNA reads TGTGCCAGCAGCTTGTTTTGGGGAACGTCAGAGACCCAGTACTTC. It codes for CASSLFWGTSETQYF.

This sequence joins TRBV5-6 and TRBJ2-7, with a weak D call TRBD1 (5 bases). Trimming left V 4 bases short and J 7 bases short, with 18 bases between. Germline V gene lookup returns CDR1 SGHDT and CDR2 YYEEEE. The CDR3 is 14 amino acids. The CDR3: CASSKGALTEEQYF. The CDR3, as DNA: TGTGCCAGCAGCAAAGGGGCCCTCACGGAGGAGCAGTACTTC.

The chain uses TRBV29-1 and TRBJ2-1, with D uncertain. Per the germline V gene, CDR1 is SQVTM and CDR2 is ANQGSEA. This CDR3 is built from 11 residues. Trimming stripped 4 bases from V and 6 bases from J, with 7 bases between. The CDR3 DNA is TGCAGCGTTGCGGAAGTCAATGAGCAGTTCTTC. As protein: CSVAEVNEQFF.

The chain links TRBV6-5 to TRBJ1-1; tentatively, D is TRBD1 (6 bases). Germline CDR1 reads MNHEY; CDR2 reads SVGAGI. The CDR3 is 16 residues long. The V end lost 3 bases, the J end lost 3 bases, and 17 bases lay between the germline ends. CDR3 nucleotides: TGTGCCAGCAGTTATGGGGGCGCGCAAGGATACACTGAAGCTTTCTTT. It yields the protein CASSYGGAQGYTEAFF.

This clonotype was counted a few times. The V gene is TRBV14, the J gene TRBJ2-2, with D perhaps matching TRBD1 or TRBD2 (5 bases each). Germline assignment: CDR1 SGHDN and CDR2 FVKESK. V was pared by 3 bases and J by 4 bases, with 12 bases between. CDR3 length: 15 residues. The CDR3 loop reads CASSQTGAFTGELFF. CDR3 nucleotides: TGTGCCAGCAGCCAGACCGGGGCCTTCACCGGGGAGCTGTTTTTT.

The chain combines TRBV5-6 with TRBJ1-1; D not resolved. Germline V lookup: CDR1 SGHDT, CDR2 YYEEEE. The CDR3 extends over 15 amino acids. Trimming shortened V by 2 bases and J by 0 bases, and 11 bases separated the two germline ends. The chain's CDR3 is CASSLAPVVNTEAFF. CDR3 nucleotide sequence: TGTGCCAGCAGCTTAGCTCCAGTAGTGAACACTGAAGCTTTCTTT.